Following are 28 T cell receptor beta chains from one sample sequenced in a study of blood T cell repertoires in COVID-19. Generated by immunoSEQ multiplex PCR, the TCRdb table keeps only in-frame clones and is missing some. The table has around 300,000 clones, roughly 89% seen once; the top ten hold roughly a tenth. Sequenced sample: PBMCs or T cells enriched from blood (not recorded which). Every receptor here comes from a woman in her twenties or thirties who had recovered from COVID-19.

The rearrangement uses TRBV27 and TRBJ2-2; TRBD1 might be the D (6 bases). Germline V gene sequence: CDR1 MNHEY, CDR2 SMNVEV (reference sequence). Trimming stripped 10 bases from V and 0 bases from J, with 15 bases between. The CDR3 runs 15 residues. The CDR3 protein is CATTTGAANTGELFF. The DNA for the CDR3 is TGTGCCACTACGACAGGAGCCGCGAACACCGGGGAGCTGTTTTTT.

The rearrangement joins TRBV27 to TRBJ1-2, with TRBD1 matching 11 bases. J was trimmed by 5 bases and V by 3 bases; bases with no gene match: 5. Germline V lookup: CDR1 MNHEY, CDR2 SMNVEV (reference sequence). There are 15 residues in the CDR3. CDR3 loop: CASSFSGTGGYGYTF. The CDR3 DNA is TGTGCCAGCAGTTTTTCCGGGACAGGGGGTTATGGCTACACCTTC.

The CDR3 DNA sequence: TGTGCCAGTAGTATGCAAACTTCTCACACTGAAGCTTTCTTT. This translates into CASSMQTSHTEAFF. The J gene is TRBJ1-1, the V gene TRBV19, with D hard to call. CDR3 size: 14 residues. Per germline, CDR1 LNHDA and CDR2 SQIVND (reference sequence). V lost 3 bases, J lost 3 bases, and 11 bases lay in between. Based on the CDR3 plus reference TRBV19 and TRBJ1-1, the full variable domain is DGGITQSPKYLFRKEGQNVTLSCEQNLNHDAMYWYRQDPGQGLRLIYYSQIVNDFQKGDIAEGYSVSREKKESFPLTVTSAQKNPTAFYLCASSMQTSHTEAFFGQGTRLTVV.

The chain recombines TRBV7-9 with TRBJ1-2, with D possibly being TRBD1 (5 bases). CDR1 is SEHNR, CDR2 FQNEAQ, per germline (reference sequence). This CDR3 contains 13 residues. The V and J ends lost 4 bases and 8 bases respectively, with 14 bases between them. CDR3 nucleotide sequence: TGTGCCAGCAGCTCTTCCCCAGGGTCCGGCTACACCTTC. Protein product: CASSSSPGSGYTF.

This clone was seen a single time. This chain connects TRBV6-4 to TRBJ1-2, with D maybe TRBD1 (5 bases). V was pared by 4 bases and J by 4 bases, with 13 bases between. Germline values: CDR1 MRHNA, CDR2 SNTAGT. The CDR3 consists of 14 residues. The CDR3 bases are TGTGCCAGCAGTGCAGTCTTCGGGGGCTATGGCTACACCTTC. Protein: CASSAVFGGYGYTF.

The chain joins TRBV18 to TRBJ1-3, with no clear D. From germline, CDR1 is KGHSH and CDR2 LQKENI. The V end lost 6 bases, the J end lost 2 bases, and 17 bases lay between the germline ends. The CDR3 totals 16 residues. The DNA for the CDR3 is TGTGCCAGCTCGATTGGCAGCCCTCAGGCTGGAAACACCATATATTTT. Its translation is CASSIGSPQAGNTIYF. The variable domain in full, completed from reference TRBV18 and TRBJ1-3, reads NAGVMQNPRHLVRRRGQEARLRCSPMKGHSHVYWYRQLPEEGLKFMVYLQKENIIDESGMPKERFSAEFPKEGPSILRIQQVVRGDSAAYFCASSIGSPQAGNTIYFGEGSWLTVV.

V usage is TRBV5-1 and J usage is TRBJ1-1; the D is unclear. Germline V gene lookup returns CDR1 SGHRS and CDR2 YFSETQ. The CDR3 loop spans 16 amino acids. Trimming removed 2 bases from V and 1 base from J, with 15 bases in between. CDR3 sequence (DNA): TGCGCCAGCAGCTTAGGCCCCGGGGTGGGGAACACTGAAGCTTTCTTT. It encodes CASSLGPGVGNTEAFF.

This sequence joins TRBV19 and TRBJ2-1; 11 nucleotides agree with TRBD2. The germline V gene encodes CDR1 LNHDA and CDR2 SQIVND (reference sequence). The trim removed 5 bases at V and 5 bases at J, leaving 8 bases unmatched. The CDR3 contains 16 residues. The CDR3 region is CASSFFSGREHNEQFF. The CDR3 region has the DNA TGTGCCAGTAGTTTCTTTAGCGGGAGGGAACACAATGAGCAGTTCTTC. Based on the CDR3 plus reference TRBV19 and TRBJ2-1, the full variable domain is DGGITQSPKYLFRKEGQNVTLSCEQNLNHDAMYWYRQDPGQGLRLIYYSQIVNDFQKGDIAEGYSVSREKKESFPLTVTSAQKNPTAFYLCASSFFSGREHNEQFFGPGTRLTVL.

The chain combines TRBV30 with TRBJ1-1; TRBD1 is a possible D gene (6 bases). The CDR3 loop spans 14 amino acids. Germline CDR1 GTSNPN, CDR2 SVGIG (reference sequence). Trimming stripped 0 bases from V and 0 bases from J, with 8 bases between. CDR3 loop: CAWSVAGVNTEAFF. In nucleotides, the CDR3 is TGTGCCTGGAGTGTGGCAGGGGTGAACACTGAAGCTTTCTTT.

V usage is TRBV4-2 and J usage is TRBJ1-3; D is uncertain. This CDR3 is 18 amino acids long. Between the trimmed V and J ends, which lost 3 bases and 0 bases, there was a span of 18 bases. The germline V gene encodes CDR1 LGHNA and CDR2 YNFKEQ. The CDR3 DNA is TGTGCCAGCAGCCAGTTCACATCATTGAGGGACTCTGGAAACACCATATATTTT. The encoded protein is CASSQFTSLRDSGNTIYF.

The rearrangement joins TRBV6-1 to TRBJ1-5; 11 nucleotides match TRBD1. V was pared by 0 bases and J by 2 bases, with 3 bases of the junction left unmatched. Germline V gives CDR1 MNHNS, CDR2 SASEGT. The CDR3 sequence is 17 residues long. The CDR3 nucleotides are TGTGCCAGCAGTGAAGCGGGACAGGGGGATGGCAATCAGCCCCAGCATTTT. Its translation is CASSEAGQGDGNQPQHF.

This clone came up once. The chain has TRBV5-6 and TRBJ1-1; TRBD1 matches at 7 bases. The germline V gene has CDR1 SGHDT and CDR2 YYEEEE. This CDR3 spans 13 amino acids. With 5 bases clipped from V and 1 base from J, the junction kept 2 bases outside the gene matches. CDR3 sequence (DNA): TGTGCCAGCAGTAACAGGGGGAACACTGAAGCTTTCTTT. It codes for CASSNRGNTEAFF.

The chain is built from TRBV7-2 and TRBJ2-3, with 7 bases aligning to TRBD2. V lost 5 bases to trimming and J lost 7 bases; unmatched junction nucleotides: 9. The germline gives CDR1 SGHTA, CDR2 FQGNSA. This CDR3 contains 14 residues. This chain's CDR3 is CASSPTTSRNTQYF. The CDR3 DNA reads TGTGCCAGCAGCCCGACGACTAGCAGGAATACGCAGTATTTT.

The V call is TRBV11-2, the J call TRBJ2-3, with 9 bases aligning to TRBD2. Germline values: CDR1 SGHAT, CDR2 FQNNGV. There are 16 residues in the CDR3. V lost 3 bases and J lost 1; bases outside the gene matches: 5. This CDR3 reads CASSFASGTRTDTQYF. CDR3 DNA sequence: TGTGCCAGCAGCTTCGCTAGCGGGACTCGCACAGATACGCAGTATTTT.

The J gene is TRBJ2-1, the V gene TRBV30, with 9 bases identical to TRBD2. V was clipped by 6 bases and J by 8 bases; unmatched bases: 8. The CDR3 totals 13 residues. Germline CDR1 GTSNPN, CDR2 SVGIG (reference sequence). CDR3 in amino acids: CACPGLAQHEQFF. As DNA, the CDR3 is TGTGCCTGTCCGGGACTAGCTCAGCATGAGCAGTTCTTC.

CDR3 sequence: CASSHARDRGHFWGGNTIYF. The CDR3 coding sequence is TGCGCCAGCAGTCACGCCCGGGACAGGGGTCATTTTTGGGGTGGAAACACCATATATTTT. The genes are TRBV23-1 and TRBJ1-3; 10 nucleotides agree with TRBD1. TRBV23-1 is marked as an open reading frame, function uncertain. The ends lost 3 bases at V and 3 bases at J; junction bases unmatched: 17. The CDR3 is made up of 20 amino acids.

This chain links TRBV19 with TRBJ2-1; a weak D match, TRBD2 (6 bases). Trimming cost V 10 bases and J 9 bases, with 13 bases left between them. This CDR3 has 11 residues. Germline V gives CDR1 LNHDA, CDR2 SQIVND (reference sequence). DNA for the CDR3: TGTGCCACGGAGGAGGGCGGTGAGCAGTTCTTC. Protein: CATEEGGEQFF.

The J gene is TRBJ1-2, the V gene TRBV12-3 or TRBV12-4; possible D gene TRBD1, 6 bases. V lost 6 bases, J lost 5 bases, and 13 bases lay in between. The CDR3 covers 13 residues. The CDR3 DNA sequence: TGTGCCAGCAGCCTCCAGGGGCTATATGGCTACACCTTC. Protein product: CASSLQGLYGYTF.

The rearrangement joins TRBV27 to TRBJ1-5; D possibly corresponds to TRBD1 (6 bases). Germline V gene lookup returns CDR1 MNHEY and CDR2 SMNVEV (reference sequence). This CDR3 is built from 12 residues. V was shortened by 8 bases and J by 4 bases, with 9 bases between the two germline ends. The CDR3: CASAQGNQPQHF. The CDR3 nucleotides read TGTGCCAGCGCACAGGGAAATCAGCCCCAGCATTTT.

The rearrangement joins TRBV7-2 to TRBJ2-3; 11 bases are shared with TRBD2. Germline V gives CDR1 SGHTA, CDR2 FQGNSA. With V trimmed by 2 bases and J by 2 bases, 9 bases remained unmatched. The CDR3 contains 18 residues. CDR3 sequence reads: CASSLNLAGGWNTDTQYF. The CDR3 nucleotides read TGTGCCAGCAGCTTAAATCTAGCGGGAGGCTGGAACACAGATACGCAGTATTTT.

Comment on this clone: Other DNA sequences within the sample encode an identical CDR3. The chain uses TRBV7-9 and TRBJ1-3; D gene ambiguous. This CDR3 has 14 residues. Germline CDR1 reads SEHNR; CDR2 reads FQNEAQ (reference sequence). V gave up 2 bases and J gave up 4 bases, with 9 bases separating them. The CDR3 region is CASSLTGSGNTIYF. The CDR3 DNA reads as TGTGCCAGCAGCTTAACGGGGTCCGGAAACACCATATATTTT. The full variable domain, its missing parts supplied by reference TRBV7-9 and TRBJ1-3, is DTGVSQNPRHKITKRGQNVTFRCDPISEHNRLYWYRQTLGQGPEFLTYFQNEAQLEKSRLLSDRFSAERPKGSFSTLEIQRTEQGDSAMYLCASSLTGSGNTIYFGEGSWLTVV.

The J gene is TRBJ1-2, the V gene TRBV6-6, with 9 bases identical to TRBD1. CDR1 is MNHNY, CDR2 SVGAGI, per germline (reference sequence). The CDR3 has 14 amino acids. V dropped 6 bases and J dropped 5; count of bases not matched to a gene: 7. The CDR3 DNA sequence: TGTGCCAGCAGCCGTAGCGGACAGGGGTATGGCTACACCTTC. Translation gives CASSRSGQGYGYTF.

The chain uses TRBV21-1 and TRBJ2-2; the tabulated D call, TRBD2, remains unverified against the DNA. TRBV21-1 is listed as a pseudogene. CDR3 size: 17 residues. DNA of the CDR3: TGTGCCAGCAGCCTATCCGTAGTAGCGGGACGGACCGGGGAGCTGTTTTTT. This codes for CASSLSVVAGRTGELFF.

V usage is TRBV5-1 and J usage is TRBJ1-3, with D maybe TRBD1 (5 bases). The germline V gene has CDR1 SGHRS and CDR2 YFSETQ. With 0 bases removed from V and 3 bases from J, the gap between germline ends came to 10 bases. CDR3 length: 15 amino acids. In DNA form, the CDR3 reads TGCGCCAGCAGCTTGGCCAGGGCCCGTGGAAACACCATATATTTT. Translation: CASSLARARGNTIYF.

This clone has only one observation. The chain employs TRBV5-1 and TRBJ1-4, with 10 bases lining up with TRBD1. CDR3 length equals 16 residues. The V segment lost 1 base and the J segment 6 bases; nucleotides outside the gene matches: 6. The germline gives CDR1 SGHRS, CDR2 YFSETQ. This chain's CDR3 is CASSLPSGTGDEKLFF. CDR3 sequence (DNA): TGCGCCAGCAGCTTGCCCAGTGGGACAGGGGATGAAAAACTGTTTTTT.

The genes are TRBV7-2 and TRBJ2-7, with TRBD2 as a possible D gene (5 bases). V was shortened by 5 bases and J by 0 bases, with 14 bases between the two germline ends. CDR1 and CDR2 from the germline V gene are SGHTA and FQGNSA. This CDR3 is 15 amino acids long. CDR3 sequence (DNA): TGTGCCAGCAGCCTATCCCTAGCCCTCTCCTACGAGCAGTACTTC. It encodes CASSLSLALSYEQYF.

The rearrangement uses TRBV19 and TRBJ1-1; 10 bases are a match to TRBD1. Germline V gene data show CDR1 as LNHDA and CDR2 as SQIVND (reference sequence). This CDR3 contains 14 residues. Germline trimming cut 4 bases from V and 4 bases from J; bases unmatched to any gene: 3. In DNA form, the CDR3 reads TGTGCCAGTAGTAGACAGGGGGCCCGCACTGAAGCTTTCTTT. Its protein product is CASSRQGARTEAFF.

V gene TRBV5-4 combines with J gene TRBJ2-2; 7 nucleotides line up with TRBD1. The CDR3 runs 15 residues. V shed 2 bases, J shed 7 bases, and the junction held 8 bases outside the gene matches. The germline gives CDR1 SGHNT, CDR2 YYREEE (reference sequence). CDR3 nucleotides: TGTGCCAGCAGCTTAACAGGGGAGCAGGGCGGGGAGCTGTTTTTT. This codes for CASSLTGEQGGELFF.